The rows below give T cell receptor beta chains drawn from one sample of a study of memory CD4+ T cells and cytomegalovirus serostatus. TCRdb's copy holds only in-frame clones and misses some; the assay was immunoSEQ multiplex PCR. This sample has about 57,000 clones, with more than 60% found just once. Sequenced material: memory CD4+ T cells from blood. The receptors stem from an adult in good health and CMV-seronegative. Each CDR3 is given with its conserved first and last residue. A D gene is named only where the DNA matches it firmly. Some rows mark clone size as missing; the rest say once, few, many or name a class of expanded clone.

j_gene | abundance | len | d_gene | v_gene | CDR3aa | CDR3nt
TRBJ2-5 | - | 14 | - | TRBV5-6 | CASSFWSPLETQYF | TGTGCCAGCAGCTTTTGGTCGCCCTTGGAGACCCAGTACTTC
TRBJ2-7 | - | 12 | - | TRBV29-1 | CSVAPGTYEQYF | TGCAGCGTTGCGCCGGGAACCTACGAGCAGTACTTC
TRBJ2-5 | - | 14 | TRBD1 | TRBV7-9 | CASSYRGEQETQYF | TGTGCCAGCAGCTACAGGGGAGAACAAGAGACCCAGTACTTC
TRBJ2-6 | - | 15 | TRBD1 | TRBV5-4 | CASSGGQGGANVLTF | TGTGCCAGCAGCGGGGGACAGGGTGGGGCCAACGTCCTGACTTTC
TRBJ2-5 | - | 15 | - | TRBV18 | CASSPQTGNGETQYF | TGTGCCAGCTCCCCGCAAACTGGGAACGGGGAGACCCAGTACTTC
TRBJ2-7 | - | 11 | - | TRBV20-1 | CSAPIGDEQYF | TGCAGTGCCCCTATAGGCGACGAGCAGTACTTC
TRBJ2-3 | - | 16 | - | TRBV5-1 | CASSRGAGELTDTQYF | TGCGCCAGCAGCCGGGGGGCAGGGGAACTCACAGATACGCAGTATTTT
TRBJ2-1 | - | 16 | - | TRBV5-1 | CASSLVGESSYNEQFF | TGCGCCAGCAGCTTGGTGGGGGAGAGCTCCTACAATGAGCAGTTCTTC
TRBJ1-1 | - | 14 | TRBD1 | TRBV19 | CASRETGTNTEAFF | TGTGCCAGTAGAGAGACAGGGACAAACACTGAAGCTTTCTTT
TRBJ1-5 | - | 16 | - | TRBV19 | CASTWRDNYSNQPQHF | TGTGCCAGTACCTGGAGGGACAATTATAGCAATCAGCCCCAGCATTTT
TRBJ2-7 | - | 14 | - | TRBV7-2 | CASSRVTGGYEQYF | TGTGCCAGCAGCCGGGTGACAGGAGGGTACGAGCAGTACTTC
TRBJ2-5 | - | 15 | - | TRBV6-5 | CASSSPEQAQETQYF | TGTGCCAGCAGTTCTCCGGAGCAGGCTCAAGAGACCCAGTACTTC
TRBJ2-7 | once | 15 | TRBD2 | TRBV5-1 | CASSYTGTRGSEQYF | TGCGCCAGCAGCTACACCGGGACTAGGGGATCCGAGCAGTACTTC
TRBJ1-2 | - | 15 | - | TRBV6-5 | CASSSKARGYYGYTF | TGTGCCAGCAGCTCCAAGGCCAGGGGCTACTATGGCTACACCTTC
TRBJ2-7 | - | 14 | TRBD2 | TRBV6-1 | CASSERGSRDEQYF | TGTGCCAGCAGCGAGCGGGGCTCTAGAGACGAGCAGTACTTC
TRBJ2-5 | - | 15 | TRBD1 | TRBV5-4 | CASSLAHRGQETQYF | TGTGCCAGCAGCTTGGCACACAGGGGCCAAGAGACCCAGTACTTC
TRBJ2-2 | once | 16 | - | TRBV19 | CASSIIRGSSTGELFF | TGTGCCAGTAGTATAATACGGGGATCGAGCACCGGGGAGCTGTTTTTT
TRBJ2-5 | once | 13 | - | TRBV2 | CASAAFPQETQYF | TGTGCCAGCGCGGCGTTTCCGCAAGAGACCCAGTACTTC
TRBJ2-1 | - | 11 | - | TRBV30 | CAWSRDNEQFF | TGTGCCTGGAGCCGCGATAATGAGCAGTTCTTC
TRBJ1-1 | - | 15 | TRBD1 | TRBV28 | CASRGQGKGNTEAFF | TGTGCCAGCAGGGGACAGGGAAAGGGGAACACTGAAGCTTTCTTT
TRBJ1-2 | - | 13 | TRBD1 | TRBV25-1 | CASSGQGFRGYTF | TGTGCCAGCAGTGGACAGGGTTTCCGTGGCTACACCTTC
TRBJ1-1 | - | 17 | - | TRBV4-2 | CASSQSPPGTMNTEAFF | TGTGCTAGCAGCCAAAGCCCACCAGGGACGATGAACACTGAAGCTTTCTTT
TRBJ2-1 | - | 10 | - | TRBV29-1 | CSAGGYEQFF | TGCAGCGCTGGGGGATATGAGCAGTTCTTC
TRBJ2-2 | medium-sized | 13 | - | TRBV6-5 | CASGDGNTGELFF | TGTGCCAGCGGAGACGGAAACACCGGGGAGCTGTTTTTT
TRBJ2-2 | - | 15 | - | TRBV7-9 | CASSLDGFNTGELFF | TGTGCCAGCAGCTTAGACGGGTTTAACACCGGGGAGCTGTTTTTT
TRBJ1-1 | - | 16 | TRBD1 | TRBV5-1 | CASSPTGAVRNTEAFF | TGCGCCAGCAGCCCTACAGGGGCGGTAAGGAACACTGAAGCTTTCTTT
TRBJ2-1 | - | 14 | TRBD2 | TRBV4-2 | CASSPSTSEFEQFF | TGTGCCAGCAGCCCCTCTACTAGCGAATTCGAGCAGTTCTTC
TRBJ2-5 | once | 14 | - | TRBV7-2 | CASSSSTQRETQYF | TGTGCCAGCAGCTCCTCGACCCAGCGAGAGACCCAGTACTTC
TRBJ1-2 | - | 15 | TRBD1 | TRBV12-5 | CASGLGTGTGVSYTF | TGTGCTAGTGGTTTGGGAACCGGGACAGGGGTGAGCTACACCTTC
TRBJ1-2 | - | 15 | TRBD1 | TRBV4-2 | CASSQGGGQVYGYTF | TGTGCCAGCAGCCAGGGGGGGGGACAGGTGTATGGCTACACCTTC
TRBJ1-1 | - | 15 | TRBD1 | TRBV10-3 | CAISETTGGKTEAFF | TGTGCCATCAGTGAGACGACAGGGGGCAAGACTGAAGCTTTCTTT
TRBJ2-1 | - | 16 | TRBD2 | TRBV7-2 | CASSILAVISYNEQFF | TGTGCCAGCAGCATACTAGCGGTCATCTCCTACAATGAGCAGTTCTTC
TRBJ1-2 | - | 14 | - | TRBV28 | CASSFFRIDYGYTF | TGTGCCAGCAGCTTCTTTAGAATAGACTATGGCTACACCTTC
TRBJ2-7 | - | 15 | TRBD2 | TRBV7-8 | CASSLVESGSYEQYF | TGTGCCAGCAGCTTAGTAGAGAGCGGGAGCTACGAGCAGTACTTC
TRBJ2-1 | - | 15 | TRBD2 | TRBV28 | CASSLAGEESHEQFF | TGTGCCAGCAGTCTAGCGGGAGAAGAATCCCATGAGCAGTTCTTC
TRBJ1-5 | - | 14 | - | TRBV6-4 | CASPQGKSNQPQHF | TGTGCCAGCCCCCAGGGTAAGAGCAATCAGCCCCAGCATTTT
TRBJ2-7 | - | 16 | - | TRBV1 | CTSSHLPGLGDYEQYF | TGCACCAGCAGCCACCTACCGGGACTAGGCGACTACGAGCAGTACTTC